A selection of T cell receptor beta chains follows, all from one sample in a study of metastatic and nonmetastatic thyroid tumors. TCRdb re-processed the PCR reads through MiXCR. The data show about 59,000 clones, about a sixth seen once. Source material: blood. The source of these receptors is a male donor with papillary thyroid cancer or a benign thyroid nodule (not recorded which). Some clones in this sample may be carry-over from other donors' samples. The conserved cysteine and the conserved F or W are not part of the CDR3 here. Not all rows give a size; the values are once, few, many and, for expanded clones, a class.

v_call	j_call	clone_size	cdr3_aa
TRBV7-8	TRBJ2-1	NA	ASSLEGQRSLYNDQF
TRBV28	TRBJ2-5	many	ASSPPQRGTQY
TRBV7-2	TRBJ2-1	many	ASSREAFPRSEQF
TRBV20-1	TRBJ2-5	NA	SAKLEQGFMETQY
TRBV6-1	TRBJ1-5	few	ASWGPLNQPQH
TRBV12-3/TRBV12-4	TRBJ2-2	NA	ASRHRTSGLNTGELF
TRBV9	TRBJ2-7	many	ASSRSTGGAEEQY
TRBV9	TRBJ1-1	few	ASSVGRMDTEAF
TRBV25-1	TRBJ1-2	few	ASIGGNLYGYT
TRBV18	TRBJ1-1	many	ASSPPSKVTEAF
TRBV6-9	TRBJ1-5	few	ARVGPGD
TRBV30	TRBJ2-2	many	ATWTGGTNTGELF
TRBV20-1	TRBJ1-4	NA	SARDLGDPATNEKLF
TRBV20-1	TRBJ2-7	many	SARDGVLAVSSYEQY
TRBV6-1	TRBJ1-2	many	ASSSGGLIYGYT
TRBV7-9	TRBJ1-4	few	ASGGTNEKLF
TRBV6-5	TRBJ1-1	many	ASSYGENTEAF
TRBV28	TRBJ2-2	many	AILDRVNTTGELF
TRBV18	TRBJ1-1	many	ASSLDGWTGLNTEAF
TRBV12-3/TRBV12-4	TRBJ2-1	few	ARRQSGTSGRKGEQF
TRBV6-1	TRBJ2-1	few	AGEVRVGEQF
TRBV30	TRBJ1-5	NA	AWSVRGNQPQH
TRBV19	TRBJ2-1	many	ATIGLAGNEQF
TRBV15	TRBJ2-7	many	ATSRGFDEQY
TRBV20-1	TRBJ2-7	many	SAYSGESSYEQY
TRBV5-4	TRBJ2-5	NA	ASSSQSGRGTQY
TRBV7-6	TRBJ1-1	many	ASSYGNTEAF
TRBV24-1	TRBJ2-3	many	ATSGARDTDTQY
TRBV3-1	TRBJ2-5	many	ASSQETQY
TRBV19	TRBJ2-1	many	ASSGLPVFRESSYNEQF
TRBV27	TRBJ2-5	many	ASRKTGVGYQETQY
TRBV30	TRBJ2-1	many	AWTLNNEQF
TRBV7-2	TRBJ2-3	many	ASSSSGSRADTQY
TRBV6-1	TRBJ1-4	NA	ASRRHVGANEKLF
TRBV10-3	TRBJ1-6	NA	AISESEQGALH
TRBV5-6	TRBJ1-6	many	ASSSTGSPLH
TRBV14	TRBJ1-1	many	ASSQRGINTEAF
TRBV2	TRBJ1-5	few	ASSAGTEDYQPQH
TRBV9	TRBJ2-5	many	ASSVSVAEETQY
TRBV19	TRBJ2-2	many	ASSSSRLAGVTGELF
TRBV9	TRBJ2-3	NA	ASSVGEGQITDTQY
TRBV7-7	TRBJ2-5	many	ASSHRVGRGKMETQY
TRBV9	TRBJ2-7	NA	AGSTSGGSCYEQY
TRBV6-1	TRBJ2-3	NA	ARSVRTWDTKY
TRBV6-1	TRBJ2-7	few	ASSEVGTGGQQY
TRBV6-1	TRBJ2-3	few	ASSGGTSGSDTQY
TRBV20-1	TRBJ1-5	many	SASRANQPQH